The following is a TCR beta chain sequence with its context. Its antigen is still unknown. Germline-derived CDR1 and CDR2 are SEHNR and FQNEAQ (reference sequence). The CDR3 runs to 16 residues. Libraries were made from TCR beta cDNA, and they carried unique molecular identifiers. Once about 0.85 to 10 million T cells were used, a few hundred thousand cDNA molecules resulted. TCRdb redid the calling of the PCR reads with MiXCR, one entry per CDR3 protein. The table records hundreds of thousands of distinct CDR3 sequences, approximately 50% of them present only once. This entry belongs to a study of post-analysis software for immune sequencing data. Findings and limits, study-wide: Samples from a shared batch, those prepared together, strongly co-clustered by F measure. There were roughly five TRBV segments more frequent in patients than controls, and TRBV5-6, TRBV5-1 and TRBV20-1 were among them.

This receptor was identified in a girl between 5 and 17 years old with multiple sclerosis. The V and J genes are TRBV7-9 and TRBJ2-1, with 11 bases matching TRBD2. TRBJ2-7 explains the end of the DNA better; the J call may be wrong. Sequenced input: blood. CDR3 nucleotide sequence: TGTGCCAGCAGCTATGCCGGGACTAGCGGCTACAATGAGCAGTACTTC. Its translation is CASSYAGTSGYNEQYF.